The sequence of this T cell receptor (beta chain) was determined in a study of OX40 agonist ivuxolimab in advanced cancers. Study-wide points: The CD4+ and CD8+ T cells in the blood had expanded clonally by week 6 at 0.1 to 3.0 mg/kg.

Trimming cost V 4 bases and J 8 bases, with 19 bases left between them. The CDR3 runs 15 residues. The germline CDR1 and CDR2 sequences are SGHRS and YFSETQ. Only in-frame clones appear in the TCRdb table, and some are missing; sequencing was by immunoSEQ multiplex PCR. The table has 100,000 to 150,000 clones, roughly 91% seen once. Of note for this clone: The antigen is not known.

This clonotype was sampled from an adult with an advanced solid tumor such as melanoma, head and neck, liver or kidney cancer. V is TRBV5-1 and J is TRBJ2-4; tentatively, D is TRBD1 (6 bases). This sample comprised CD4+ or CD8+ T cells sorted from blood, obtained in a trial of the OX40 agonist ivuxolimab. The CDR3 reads CASSVPRDTVDIQYF. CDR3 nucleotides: TGCGCCAGCAGCGTCCCACGGGACACTGTGGACATTCAGTACTTC.